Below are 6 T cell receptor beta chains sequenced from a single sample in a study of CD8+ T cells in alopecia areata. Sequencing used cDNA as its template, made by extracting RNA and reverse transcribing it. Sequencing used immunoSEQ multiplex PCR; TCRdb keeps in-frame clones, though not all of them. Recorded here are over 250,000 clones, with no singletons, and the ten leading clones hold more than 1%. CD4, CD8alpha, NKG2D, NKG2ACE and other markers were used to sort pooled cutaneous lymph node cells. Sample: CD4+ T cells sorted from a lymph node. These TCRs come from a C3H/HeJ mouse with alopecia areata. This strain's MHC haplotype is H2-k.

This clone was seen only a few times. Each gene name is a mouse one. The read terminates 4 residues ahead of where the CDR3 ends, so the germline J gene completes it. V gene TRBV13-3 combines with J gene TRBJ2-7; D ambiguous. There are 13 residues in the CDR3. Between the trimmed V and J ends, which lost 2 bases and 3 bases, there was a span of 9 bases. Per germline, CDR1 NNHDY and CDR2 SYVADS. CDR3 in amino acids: CASSDRILYEQYF. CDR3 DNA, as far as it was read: TGTGCCAGCAGTGACAGGATCCTCTAT.

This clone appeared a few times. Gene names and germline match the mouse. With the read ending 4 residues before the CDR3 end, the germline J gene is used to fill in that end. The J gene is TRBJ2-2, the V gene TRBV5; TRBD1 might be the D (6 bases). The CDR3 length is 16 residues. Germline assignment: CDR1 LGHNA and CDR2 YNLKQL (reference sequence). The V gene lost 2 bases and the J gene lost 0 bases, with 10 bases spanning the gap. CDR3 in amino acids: CASSQQGRANTGQLYF. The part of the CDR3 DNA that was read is TGTGCCAGCAGCCAACAGGGGCGTGCAAACACCGGG.

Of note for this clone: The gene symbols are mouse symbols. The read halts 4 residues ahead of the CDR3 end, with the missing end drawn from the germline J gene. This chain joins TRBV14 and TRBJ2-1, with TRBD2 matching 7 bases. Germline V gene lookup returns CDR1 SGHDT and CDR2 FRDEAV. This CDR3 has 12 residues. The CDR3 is CASSRGLAEQFF. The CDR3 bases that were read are TGTGCCAGCAGCCGGGGACTGGCT.

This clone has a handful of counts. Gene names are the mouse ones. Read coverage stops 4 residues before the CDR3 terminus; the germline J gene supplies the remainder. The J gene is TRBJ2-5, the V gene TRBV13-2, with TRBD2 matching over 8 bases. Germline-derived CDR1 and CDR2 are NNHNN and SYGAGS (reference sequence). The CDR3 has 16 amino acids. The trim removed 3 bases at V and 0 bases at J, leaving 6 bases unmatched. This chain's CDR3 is CASGGVGGINQDTQYF. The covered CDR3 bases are TGTGCCAGCGGTGGAGTGGGGGGGATTAACCAAGAC.

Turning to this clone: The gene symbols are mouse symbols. The sequenced part of the CDR3 DNA is TGTGCCAGCAGAAGACTGGGGGGATTTGCT. It translates to CASRRLGGFA. The CDR3 reads in full as CASRRLGGFAEQFF. J is TRBJ2-1 and V is TRBV19; 10 bases are a match to TRBD2. The read is 4 residues too short to cover the CDR3 end, so that end is filled in from the germline J gene. Germline V gives CDR1 FNHDT, CDR2 SITEND (reference sequence). The CDR3 loop spans 14 amino acids. The trim removed 5 bases at V and 6 bases at J, leaving 5 bases unmatched.

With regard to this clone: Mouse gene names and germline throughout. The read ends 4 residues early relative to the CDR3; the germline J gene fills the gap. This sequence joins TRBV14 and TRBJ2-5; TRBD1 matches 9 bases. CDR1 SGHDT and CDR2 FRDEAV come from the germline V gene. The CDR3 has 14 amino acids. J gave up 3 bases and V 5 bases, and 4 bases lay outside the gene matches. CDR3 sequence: CASRRDRDQDTQYF. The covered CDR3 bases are TGTGCCAGCAGACGGGACAGGGATCAAGAC.